A selection of T cell receptor beta chains follows, all from one sample in a study of Ad26.COV2.S vaccination and SARS-CoV-2 variants. Repertoires were generated with immunoSEQ multiplex PCR, while TCRdb's copy carries only in-frame clones and drops some. The sample includes around 450,000 clones, more than 80% seen only once; the top ten take 12%. The sequencing used peripheral blood, collected in a trial of Ad26.COV2.S vaccine versus placebo. These receptors were obtained from a person between 18 and 59 years old who received the Ad26.COV2.S COVID-19 vaccine or a placebo. The CDR3 runs from the conserved cysteine through the conserved F or W. D genes are given only for firm matches. The size field is filled for only some rows; it gives once, few, many or a size class.

CDR3	DNA	size	V	J	length	D
CASSPPLLAGDNEQFF	TGTGCCAGCTCACCACCTCTACTAGCGGGTGACAATGAGCAGTTCTTC	NA	TRBV18	TRBJ2-1	16	TRBD2
CASSLGQGLSYEQYF	TGTGCCAGCAGCTTAGGACAGGGGTTATCCTACGAGCAGTACTTC	NA	TRBV7-9	TRBJ2-7	15	TRBD1
CATRQFSGANVLTF	TGTGCCACTCGACAATTCTCTGGGGCCAACGTCCTGACTTTC	NA	TRBV19	TRBJ2-6	14	NA
CASGLVPSGSNNEQFF	TGTGCTAGTGGTTTGGTACCTAGCGGGAGTAACAATGAGCAGTTCTTC	NA	TRBV12-5	TRBJ2-1	16	TRBD2
CASSVAPSGANVLTF	TGTGCCAGCAGCGTAGCCCCTTCTGGGGCCAACGTCCTGACTTTC	NA	TRBV9	TRBJ2-6	15	NA
CASTFRDSNYEQYF	TGTGCCAGCACCTTCCGGGACAGCAACTACGAGCAGTACTTC	NA	TRBV5-6	TRBJ2-7	14	TRBD1
CASSIGGKSTEAFF	TGTGCCAGTAGTATCGGAGGGAAGAGCACTGAAGCTTTCTTT	NA	TRBV19	TRBJ1-1	14	NA
CASSLGLAGGGDTQYF	TGTGCCAGCAGCTTAGGACTAGCGGGAGGGGGAGATACGCAGTATTTT	NA	TRBV7-2	TRBJ2-3	16	TRBD2
CASSQGTGIGNTIYF	TGCGCCAGCAGCCAAGGGACAGGGATAGGAAACACCATATATTTT	NA	TRBV4-1	TRBJ1-3	15	TRBD1
CASRTSGTLYEQYF	TGTGCCAGCAGAACCTCCGGGACGTTATACGAGCAGTACTTC	NA	TRBV6-5	TRBJ2-7	14	NA
CASSRRTDHNEQFF	TGCGCCAGCAGCCGACGGACGGACCACAATGAGCAGTTCTTC	NA	TRBV4-1	TRBJ2-1	14	NA
CSASLSGQNQPQHF	TGCAGTGCTAGTCTGTCAGGGCAGAATCAGCCCCAGCATTTT	NA	TRBV20-1	TRBJ1-5	14	NA
CATSSSYEQYF	TGTGCCACCAGCAGTTCCTACGAGCAGTACTTC	NA	TRBV15	TRBJ2-7	11	NA
CSVVQGLYEQYF	TGCAGCGTTGTTCAGGGCCTCTACGAGCAGTACTTC	NA	TRBV29-1	TRBJ2-7	12	NA
CASSTDSPNQPQHF	TGTGCCAGCTCAACGGACAGCCCGAATCAGCCCCAGCATTTT	NA	TRBV18	TRBJ1-5	14	NA
CASSVAGVLSGNTIYF	TGTGCCAGCAGCGTAGCCGGGGTTCTCTCTGGAAACACCATATATTTT	once	TRBV9	TRBJ1-3	16	NA
CASSFLVGPVTEAFF	TGTGCCAGCAGCTTTTTAGTCGGGCCTGTCACTGAAGCTTTCTTT	NA	TRBV5-8	TRBJ1-1	15	NA
CASKSGEVHTEAFF	TGTGCCAGTAAATCGGGGGAGGTCCACACTGAAGCTTTCTTT	NA	TRBV19	TRBJ1-1	14	NA
CATGGAIQPGELFF	TGTGCCACAGGGGGCGCAATACAACCCGGGGAGCTGTTTTTT	few	TRBV15	TRBJ2-2	14	TRBD1
CASRTGSYNEQFF	TGTGCCAGCAGGACCGGGAGCTACAATGAGCAGTTCTTC	NA	TRBV12-3/TRBV12-4	TRBJ2-1	13	NA
CASSPRPGDHLNEQFF	TGTGCCAGCAGTCCAAGGCCCGGGGACCACCTCAATGAGCAGTTCTTC	NA	TRBV28	TRBJ2-1	16	NA
CASSTRLAGADTQYF	TGTGCCAGTAGTACGCGACTAGCGGGAGCAGATACGCAGTATTTT	NA	TRBV19	TRBJ2-3	15	TRBD2
CASSAQGKDQPQHF	TGTGCCAGCAGTGCACAGGGAAAGGATCAGCCCCAGCATTTT	NA	TRBV25-1	TRBJ1-5	14	NA
CASRRTGGLGPQHF	TGTGCCAGCAGGAGGACAGGGGGTTTGGGGCCCCAGCATTTT	NA	TRBV28	TRBJ1-5	14	TRBD1
CASIGSLNEQFF	TGTGCCAGCATCGGGAGTTTAAATGAGCAGTTCTTC	NA	TRBV6-9	TRBJ2-1	12	NA
CASSPTAKETQYF	TGTGCCAGCTCACCGACAGCTAAAGAGACCCAGTACTTC	NA	TRBV18	TRBJ2-5	13	NA
CASSMDSLQPQHF	TGTGCCAGCAGCATGGACAGCCTTCAGCCCCAGCATTTT	NA	TRBV12-3/TRBV12-4	TRBJ1-5	13	NA
CASSSGGQIGTQYF	TGTGCCAGCAGCTCGGGGGGGCAAATCGGGACGCAGTATTTT	NA	TRBV5-4	TRBJ2-3	14	TRBD2
CASSHFLGGQHYGYTF	TGTGCCAGCAGCCACTTTTTAGGGGGACAGCACTATGGCTACACCTTC	NA	TRBV7-9	TRBJ1-2	16	TRBD1
CASRGQETQYF	TGTGCCAGCAGGGGGCAAGAGACCCAGTACTTC	NA	TRBV12-3/TRBV12-4	TRBJ2-5	11	NA
CASSQRVSNNEQFF	TGTGCCAGCAGCCAGCGGGTTTCGAACAATGAGCAGTTCTTC	NA	TRBV5-4	TRBJ2-1	14	NA
CASRPGETNEKLFF	TGTGCCAGCCGCCCGGGGGAAACTAATGAAAAACTGTTTTTT	NA	TRBV18	TRBJ1-4	14	NA
CASSVGYPDDTEAFF	TGTGCCAGCAGCGTAGGTTATCCGGATGACACTGAAGCTTTCTTT	few	TRBV9	TRBJ1-1	15	NA
CASSLNLAGGFEQFF	TGTGCCAGCAGCTTAAACCTAGCGGGAGGGTTTGAGCAGTTCTTC	NA	TRBV7-9	TRBJ2-1	15	TRBD2
CSAVSLDTEAFF	TGCAGCGCTGTTTCGTTGGACACTGAAGCTTTCTTT	NA	TRBV29-1	TRBJ1-1	12	NA
CASSQVGTGNTEAFF	TGTGCCAGCTCACAAGTCGGGACAGGGAACACTGAAGCTTTCTTT	NA	TRBV18	TRBJ1-1	15	TRBD1
CASSDPQDQPQHF	TGTGCCAGCAGTGACCCCCAGGATCAGCCCCAGCATTTT	NA	TRBV6-4	TRBJ1-5	13	NA
CASSSHRGYGYTF	TGTGCCAGCAGTTCGCACAGGGGATATGGCTACACCTTC	NA	TRBV6-5	TRBJ1-2	13	TRBD1
CASSGQGRFHEQYF	TGTGCCAGCAGTGGGCAGGGACGTTTCCACGAGCAGTACTTC	NA	TRBV7-8	TRBJ2-7	14	NA
CAITPGQPLSGNTIYF	TGTGCCATCACCCCGGGACAGCCCCTCTCTGGAAACACCATATATTTT	NA	TRBV10-3	TRBJ1-3	16	TRBD1
CASSFFGANYEQYF	TGCGCCAGCAGCTTTTTCGGGGCAAACTACGAGCAGTACTTC	NA	TRBV5-1	TRBJ2-7	14	NA
CATSDSGGSAQHF	TGTGCCACCAGTGATTCAGGGGGCTCGGCCCAGCATTTT	NA	TRBV24-1	TRBJ1-5	13	TRBD1
CASSYGQVNTGELFF	TGTGCCAGCAGTTACGGACAGGTGAACACCGGGGAGCTGTTTTTT	NA	TRBV7-9	TRBJ2-2	15	TRBD1
CASSYLTSGTYNEQFF	TGTGCCAGCAGTTACTTGACTAGCGGAACCTACAATGAGCAGTTCTTC	NA	TRBV6-5	TRBJ2-1	16	TRBD2
CASSLRGAGQPQHF	TGTGCCAGCAGTTTAAGGGGGGCGGGACAGCCCCAGCATTTT	NA	TRBV28	TRBJ1-5	14	NA
CAWTRGGAEQYF	TGTGCCTGGACACGTGGTGGGGCGGAGCAGTACTTC	NA	TRBV30	TRBJ2-7	12	NA
CASSSSGRVNTGELFF	TGTGCCAGCAGCTCTAGCGGGAGGGTGAACACCGGGGAGCTGTTTTTT	NA	TRBV13	TRBJ2-2	16	TRBD2
CASSFGGARNEQFF	TGTGCCAGCAGCTTCGGAGGGGCTAGAAATGAGCAGTTCTTC	NA	TRBV5-8	TRBJ2-1	14	NA
CATSRDQGSTEQYF	TGTGCCACCAGCAGAGATCAGGGTAGCACCGAGCAGTACTTC	NA	TRBV15	TRBJ2-7	14	NA
CASSWTGSTDTQYF	TGTGCCAGCAGTTGGACTGGCTCCACAGATACGCAGTATTTT	NA	TRBV27	TRBJ2-3	14	NA
CAWVKRDDVSYNEQFF	TGTGCCTGGGTAAAACGGGACGATGTCTCCTACAATGAGCAGTTCTTC	NA	TRBV30	TRBJ2-1	16	NA